A single sample gave rise to the 24 T cell receptor beta chains below, sequenced in a study of blood T cell repertoires in COVID-19. Data came from immunoSEQ multiplex PCR; TCRdb stores just in-frame clones and leaves some out. The table has a few hundred thousand clones, around 92% seen once. What was sequenced was peripheral blood. These receptor sequences come from a man between 35 and 55 years old with acute or convalescent COVID-19.

The V gene is TRBV4-3, the J gene TRBJ1-1; 7 bases are a match to TRBD1. This CDR3 region has 14 residues. The junction had 1 base not matched to a gene; V was cut back by 0 bases and J by 3 bases. Germline V lookup: CDR1 LGHNA, CDR2 YSLEER. The CDR3 here is CASSQDQGDTEAFF. The DNA for the CDR3 is TGCGCCAGCAGCCAAGATCAGGGGGACACTGAAGCTTTCTTT.

The chain combines TRBV2 with TRBJ2-2; D gene ambiguous. Germline-derived CDR1 and CDR2 are SNHLY and FYNNEI. Trimming shortened V by 4 bases and J by 8 bases, and 5 bases separated the two germline ends. The CDR3 is 11 amino acids. The CDR3 spells CASSASGELFF. Here the CDR3 DNA reads TGTGCCAGCAGTGCTAGTGGGGAGCTGTTTTTT.

This chain links TRBV13 with TRBJ2-7, with no clear D. V was pared by 0 bases and J by 1 base, with 7 bases between. CDR3 length: 14 residues. Germline values: CDR1 PRHDT, CDR2 FYEKMQ (reference sequence). CDR3 coding DNA: TGTGCCAGCAGCTTAGGCAGGTATTCCTACGAGCAGTACTTC. Translated, it gives CASSLGRYSYEQYF.

V and J are TRBV29-1 and TRBJ2-3; 7 bases line up with TRBD1. V gave up 3 bases and J gave up 2 bases; unmatched junction bases: 17. Germline values: CDR1 SQVTM, CDR2 ANQGSEA. The CDR3 covers 18 residues. CDR3: CSVDSRGGRRKVTDTQYF. DNA of the CDR3: TGCAGCGTTGATTCAAGAGGGGGCAGGAGAAAAGTCACAGATACGCAGTATTTT.

V and J are TRBV7-9 and TRBJ1-5, with 8 bases identical to TRBD1. The trim removed 5 bases at V and 2 bases at J, leaving 8 bases unmatched. There are 16 residues in the CDR3. The germline V gene encodes CDR1 SEHNR and CDR2 FQNEAQ (reference sequence). CDR3 sequence reads: CASSPTGGGGNQPQHF. As DNA, the CDR3 is TGTGCCAGCAGCCCAACAGGGGGAGGGGGCAATCAGCCCCAGCATTTT.

V and J are TRBV2 and TRBJ1-2, with a tentative D call TRBD1 (5 bases). Trimming stripped 1 base from V and 3 bases from J, with 12 bases between. The CDR3 totals 15 residues. Germline-derived CDR1 and CDR2 are SNHLY and FYNNEI. The CDR3 here is CASSEEQGGHYGYTF. The CDR3 DNA reads TGTGCCAGCAGTGAAGAGCAGGGTGGGCACTATGGCTACACCTTC.

The rearrangement joins TRBV27 to TRBJ2-7, with D maybe TRBD2 (6 bases). The CDR3 runs 14 residues. Per the germline V gene, CDR1 is MNHEY and CDR2 is SMNVEV (reference sequence). The V and J ends lost 3 bases and 3 bases respectively, with 12 bases between them. CDR3 sequence reads: CASSFSSDYYEQYF. CDR3 DNA: TGTGCCAGCAGTTTCTCCTCGGACTACTACGAGCAGTACTTC.

This chain joins TRBV28 and TRBJ1-2; tentative D call: TRBD1 (5 bases). Trimming pared 3 bases from V and 4 bases from J, leaving 18 bases between. Germline CDR1 reads MDHEN; CDR2 reads SYDVKM. This CDR3 spans 16 amino acids. The chain's CDR3 is CASSFDRRDPSYGYTF. The CDR3 nucleotides are TGTGCCAGCAGTTTTGATCGGAGGGACCCCTCCTATGGCTACACCTTC.

The chain joins TRBV14 to TRBJ2-5; TRBD2 matches at 10 bases. V trimming: 0 bases; J trimming: 7 bases; junction bases outside the gene matches: 8. Germline V gene lookup returns CDR1 SGHDN and CDR2 FVKESK. This CDR3 contains 16 residues. The CDR3 protein is CASSQEPSGSVGTQYF. CDR3 bases: TGTGCCAGCAGCCAAGAACCTAGCGGGAGTGTCGGGACCCAGTACTTC. The variable domain in full, with the rest retrieved from reference TRBV14 and TRBJ2-5, is EAGVTQFPSHSVIEKGQTVTLRCDPISGHDNLYWYRRVMGKEIKFLLHFVKESKQDESGMPNNRFLAERTGGTYSTLKVQPAELEDSGVYFCASSQEPSGSVGTQYFGPGTRLLVL.

The V gene is TRBV2, the J gene TRBJ2-7; 8 bases match TRBD1. Per germline, CDR1 SNHLY and CDR2 FYNNEI. This CDR3 spans 17 amino acids. V lost 5 bases and J lost 4; bases outside the gene matches: 16. The CDR3 nucleotides are TGTGCCAGCAGTTACGACAGGGGCCCCCGCTTTGGTTACGAGCAGTACTTC. Translated: CASSYDRGPRFGYEQYF.

The chain recombines TRBV27 with TRBJ2-2; 7 bases agree with TRBD1. The germline gives CDR1 MNHEY, CDR2 SMNVEV (reference sequence). Trimming took 2 bases from V and 7 from J; bases not matched to a gene: 10. The CDR3 covers 16 residues. The CDR3 here is CASSLRVRGLFGELFF. The CDR3, as DNA: TGTGCCAGCAGTTTAAGGGTTAGGGGGCTTTTCGGGGAGCTGTTTTTT.

As for this clone: Other DNA sequences in this specimen translate into the identical CDR3. The rearrangement joins TRBV5-1 to TRBJ1-3, with no clear D. The V end was cut by 0 bases, the J end by 3 bases, with 7 bases between. The CDR3 loop spans 14 amino acids. Looked up from germline, CDR1 is SGHRS and CDR2 is YFSETQ. CDR3 DNA: TGCGCCAGCAGCTTGGGAACTGGTGGAAACACCATATATTTT. It encodes CASSLGTGGNTIYF. Supplemented by reference TRBV5-1 and TRBJ1-3, the full variable domain reads KAGVTQTPRYLIKTRGQQVTLSCSPISGHRSVSWYQQTPGQGLQFLFEYFSETQRNKGNFPGRFSGRQFSNSRSEMNVSTLELGDSALYLCASSLGTGGNTIYFGEGSWLTVV.

The CDR3 region has the DNA TGTGCCAGCAGTCGGGACAGGGCCGGAGGCTACACCTTC. It codes for CASSRDRAGGYTF. The J gene is TRBJ1-2, the V gene TRBV6-4; TRBD1 agrees at 9 bases. Germline V gene sequence: CDR1 MRHNA, CDR2 SNTAGT. The CDR3 extends over 13 amino acids. J lost 8 bases, V lost 5 bases, and 6 bases had no gene match.

The chain couples TRBV12-3 or TRBV12-4 to TRBJ1-1; no clear D gene. The CDR3 runs to 13 residues. V was shortened by 2 bases and J by 3 bases, with 7 bases between the two germline ends. The CDR3 DNA reads TGTGCCAGCAGTTTATCCGGGTACACTGAAGCTTTCTTT. This sequence encodes CASSLSGYTEAFF.

The V gene is TRBV9, the J gene TRBJ1-2, with D unresolved. V lost 0 bases and J lost 6, with 12 bases in between. Germline lookup yields CDR1 SGDLS and CDR2 YYNGEE. This CDR3 region has 14 residues. CDR3 DNA sequence: TGTGCCAGCAGCGTAGGGGGTAACGGGGATGGCTACACCTTC. This sequence encodes CASSVGGNGDGYTF. Together with reference TRBV9 and TRBJ1-2, the CDR3 gives the full variable domain: DSGVTQTPKHLITATGQRVTLRCSPRSGDLSVYWYQQSLDQGLQFLIQYYNGEERAKGNILERFSAQQFPDLHSELNLSSLELGDSALYFCASSVGGNGDGYTFGSGTRLTVV.

The CDR3 reads CASLRTGPNTGELFF. The CDR3 region has the DNA TGTGCCAGCCTGCGGACAGGGCCGAACACCGGGGAGCTGTTTTTT. V is TRBV27 and J is TRBJ2-2, with 8 positions matching TRBD1. The CDR3 extends over 15 amino acids. The junction had 5 bases not matched to a gene; V was cut back by 8 bases and J by 0 bases. In germline, CDR1 is MNHEY, CDR2 SMNVEV (reference sequence).

V is TRBV11-3 and J is TRBJ1-5; 8 nucleotides line up with TRBD1. V was pared by 3 bases and J by 1 base, with 8 bases of the junction left unmatched. The CDR3 is 17 residues long. In germline, CDR1 is SGHNT, CDR2 YENEEA. In DNA form, the CDR3 reads TGTGCCAGCAGCTTGAGGACAGGGTCGGGGAGCAATCAGCCCCAGCATTTT. Amino acid sequence: CASSLRTGSGSNQPQHF.

The chain carries TRBV9 and TRBJ1-3; unclear D gene. The CDR3 extends over 15 amino acids. The germline CDR1 and CDR2 sequences are SGDLS and YYNGEE. The V end lost 0 bases, the J end lost 0 bases, and 7 bases lay between the germline ends. CDR3: CASSVEYSSGNTIYF. CDR3 sequence (DNA): TGTGCCAGCAGCGTAGAGTACAGCTCTGGAAACACCATATATTTT.

V is TRBV3-1 (or the pseudogene TRBV3-2) and J is TRBJ1-5; 8 positions agree with TRBD1. This CDR3 contains 14 residues. The junction had 8 bases not matched to a gene; V was cut back by 7 bases and J by 6 bases. Germline lookup yields CDR1 LGHDT and CDR2 YNNKEL (reference sequence). CDR3 nucleotide sequence: TGTGCCAGCATCCCGTGGACAGGGCTTCAGCCCCAGCATTTT. It is translated as CASIPWTGLQPQHF.

V and J are TRBV12-3 or TRBV12-4 and TRBJ2-7; 8 nucleotides agree with TRBD1. V gave up 6 bases and J gave up 7 bases; unmatched junction bases: 5. The CDR3 consists of 12 residues. The CDR3 DNA reads TGTGCCAGCAGCTCGACAGGGGTTGAGCAGTACTTC. Translating it yields CASSSTGVEQYF.

This chain uses TRBV19 with TRBJ2-6; TRBD2 aligns across 16 bases. Germline CDR1 is LNHDA and CDR2 is SQIVND (reference sequence). There are 19 residues in the CDR3. V trimming: 2 bases; J trimming: 4 bases; junction bases outside the gene matches: 5. The CDR3 DNA is TGTGCCAGTAGTATATGGGGACTAGCGGGAGGGCAAGGGGCCAACGTCCTGACTTTC. It specifies CASSIWGLAGGQGANVLTF.

The chain carries TRBV3-1 (or the pseudogene TRBV3-2) and TRBJ1-5; D uncertain. Germline V lookup: CDR1 LGHDT, CDR2 YNNKEL (reference sequence). This CDR3 is built from 12 residues. The V end lost 3 bases, the J end lost 5 bases, and 5 bases lay between the germline ends. The CDR3 DNA sequence: TGTGCCAGCAGCCAGGGAGATCAGCCCCAGCATTTT. It codes for CASSQGDQPQHF.

DNA of the CDR3: TGTGCCAGCAGTAAAAGCACGGACAGGGGTGATGGCTACACCTTC. It specifies CASSKSTDRGDGYTF. The chain employs TRBV28 and TRBJ1-2, with 9 positions matching TRBD1. The germline gives CDR1 MDHEN, CDR2 SYDVKM. The CDR3 is 15 amino acids. V shed 5 bases, J shed 6 bases, and the junction held 10 bases outside the gene matches.

The V call is TRBV29-1, the J call TRBJ2-1; D call uncertain. The V end was cut by 7 bases, the J end by 1 base, with 14 bases between. The CDR3 loop spans 14 amino acids. Germline-derived CDR1 and CDR2 are SQVTM and ANQGSEA. Here the CDR3 reads CSAEAGPSYNEQFF. The CDR3 coding sequence is TGCAGCGCCGAAGCAGGTCCGTCCTACAATGAGCAGTTCTTC.